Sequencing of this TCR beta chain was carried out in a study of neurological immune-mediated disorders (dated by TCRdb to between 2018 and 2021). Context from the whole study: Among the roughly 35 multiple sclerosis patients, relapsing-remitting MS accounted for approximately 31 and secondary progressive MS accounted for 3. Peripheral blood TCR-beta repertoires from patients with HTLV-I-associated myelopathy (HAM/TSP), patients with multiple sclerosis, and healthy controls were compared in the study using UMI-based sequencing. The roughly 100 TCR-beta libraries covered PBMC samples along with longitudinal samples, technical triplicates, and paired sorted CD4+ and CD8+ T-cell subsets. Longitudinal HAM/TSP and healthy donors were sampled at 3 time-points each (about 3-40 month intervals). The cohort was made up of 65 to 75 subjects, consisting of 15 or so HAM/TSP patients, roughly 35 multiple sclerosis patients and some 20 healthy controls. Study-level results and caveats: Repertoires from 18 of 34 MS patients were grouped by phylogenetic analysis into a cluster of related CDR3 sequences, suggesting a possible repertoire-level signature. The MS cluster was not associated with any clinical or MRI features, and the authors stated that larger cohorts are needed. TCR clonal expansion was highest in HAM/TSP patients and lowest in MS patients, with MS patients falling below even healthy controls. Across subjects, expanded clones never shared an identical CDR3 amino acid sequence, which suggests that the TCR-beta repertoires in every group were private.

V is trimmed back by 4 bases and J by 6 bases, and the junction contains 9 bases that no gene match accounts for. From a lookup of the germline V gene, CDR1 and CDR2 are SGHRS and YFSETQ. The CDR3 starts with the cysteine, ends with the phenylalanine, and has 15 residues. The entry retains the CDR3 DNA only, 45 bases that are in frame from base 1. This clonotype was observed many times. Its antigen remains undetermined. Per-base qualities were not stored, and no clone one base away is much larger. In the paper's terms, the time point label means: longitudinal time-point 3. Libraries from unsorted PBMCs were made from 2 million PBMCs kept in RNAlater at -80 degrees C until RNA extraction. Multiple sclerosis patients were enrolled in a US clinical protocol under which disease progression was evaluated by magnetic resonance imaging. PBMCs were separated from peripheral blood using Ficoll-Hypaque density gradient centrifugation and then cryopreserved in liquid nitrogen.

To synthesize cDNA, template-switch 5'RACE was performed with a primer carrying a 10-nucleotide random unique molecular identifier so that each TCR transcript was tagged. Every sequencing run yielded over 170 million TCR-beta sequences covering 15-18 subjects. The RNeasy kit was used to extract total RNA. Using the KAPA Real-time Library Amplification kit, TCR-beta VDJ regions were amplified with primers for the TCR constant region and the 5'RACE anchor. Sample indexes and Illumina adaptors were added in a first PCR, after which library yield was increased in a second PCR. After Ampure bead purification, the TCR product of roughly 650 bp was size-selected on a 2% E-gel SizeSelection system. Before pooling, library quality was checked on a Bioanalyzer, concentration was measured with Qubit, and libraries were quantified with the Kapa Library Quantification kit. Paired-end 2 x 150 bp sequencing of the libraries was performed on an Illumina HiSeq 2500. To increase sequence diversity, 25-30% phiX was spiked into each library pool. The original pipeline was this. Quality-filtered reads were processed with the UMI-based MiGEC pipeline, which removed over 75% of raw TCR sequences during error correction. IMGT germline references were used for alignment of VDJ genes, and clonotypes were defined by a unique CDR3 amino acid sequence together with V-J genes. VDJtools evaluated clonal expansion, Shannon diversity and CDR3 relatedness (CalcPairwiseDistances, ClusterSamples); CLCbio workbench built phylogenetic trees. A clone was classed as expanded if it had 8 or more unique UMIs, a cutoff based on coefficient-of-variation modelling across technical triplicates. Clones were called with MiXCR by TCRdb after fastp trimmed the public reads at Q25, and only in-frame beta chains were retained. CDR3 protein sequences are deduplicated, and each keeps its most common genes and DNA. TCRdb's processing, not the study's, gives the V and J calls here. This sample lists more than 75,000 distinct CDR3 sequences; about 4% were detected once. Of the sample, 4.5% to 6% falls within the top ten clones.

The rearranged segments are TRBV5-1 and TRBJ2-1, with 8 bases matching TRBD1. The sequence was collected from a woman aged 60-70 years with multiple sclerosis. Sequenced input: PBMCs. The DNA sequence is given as TGCGCCAGCAGCCCTGGACAGGGCGGTAGCAATGAGCAGTTCTTC. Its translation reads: CASSPGQGGSNEQFF. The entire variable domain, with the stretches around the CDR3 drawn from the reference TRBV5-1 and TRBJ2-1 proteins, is KAGVTQTPRYLIKTRGQQVTLSCSPISGHRSVSWYQQTPGQGLQFLFEYFSETQRNKGNFPGRFSGRQFSNSRSEMNVSTLELGDSALYLCASSPGQGGSNEQFFGPGTRLTVL.